This T cell receptor beta chain was sequenced in a study of CD8+ T cells in alopecia areata. Study-wide context: Treated individuals took tofacitinib by mouth, 5 to 10 mg twice daily. Dosing with tofacitinib proceeded for 6 to 18 months, followed by 6 months off drug.

Sequencing relied on a cDNA template that was reverse transcribed from extracted RNA. This table comes from immunoSEQ multiplex PCR, and its TCRdb copy is limited to in-frame clones, with some not included. Of about 220,000 clones in the sample, around three fifths were seen once. Points from the study as a whole: Many expanded lesional clones remained in scalp and blood on tofacitinib.

Treatment defined: oral pan-JAK inhibitor, 5-10 mg twice daily. Separation by sorting yielded CD4+ and CD8+ T cells from PBMCs. A remark on this clone: Its antigen is unknown.

The CDR3 runs to 19 residues. Trimming cost V 1 base and J 0 bases, with 19 bases left between them. CDR1 LNHNV and CDR2 YYDKDF come from the germline V gene (reference sequence). This TCR derives from a human donor with alopecia areata. The sample consisted of CD4+ T cells sorted from blood, taken at week 4, from a patient treated with tofacitinib. The rearrangement links TRBV15 to TRBJ2-4; the D is unclear. This chain's CDR3 is CATSRVPRATNGAKNIQYF. Here the CDR3 DNA reads TGTGCCACCAGCAGAGTCCCCCGGGCCACCAACGGAGCCAAAAACATTCAGTACTTC.